The subject of this entry is one TCR beta chain. What it binds is not known. At deep level, the assay was performed. TCRdb's table, derived via immunoSEQ multiplex PCR, lists solely in-frame clones and lacks some. The sample carries around 370,000 clones, 95% to 97% recorded once. The J segment lost 0 bases and the V segment lost 0 bases, leaving 9 bases of the junction unmatched. The CDR3 extends over 18 amino acids. Germline CDR1 and CDR2: SGHRS and YFSETQ. This entry is derived from a study of shared clonotypes between healthy human individuals. Study-wide results and limits: Researchers sampled blood only, noting tissue repertoires likely differ. Sharing across four donors was highest in naive CD4 (approximately 5%) and lowest in memory CD8 (about 0.4%). Rarefaction showed that sequencing of sorted subsets was incomplete (despite large depth).

The chain combines TRBV5-1 with TRBJ2-7; 10 bases match TRBD2. The sequenced sample consisted of memory CD8+ T cells sorted from blood. Described subset: CD45RO+ cells pooled with CCR7-negative TemRA cells. This receptor was obtained from a man younger than 40 in good health. CDR3 sequence reads: CASSLVAAGGPYSYEQYF. The CDR3 nucleotides are TGCGCCAGCAGCTTGGTCGCAGCGGGAGGGCCTTACTCCTACGAGCAGTACTTC. Filled out from reference TRBV5-1 and TRBJ2-7, the complete variable domain reads KAGVTQTPRYLIKTRGQQVTLSCSPISGHRSVSWYQQTPGQGLQFLFEYFSETQRNKGNFPGRFSGRQFSNSRSEMNVSTLELGDSALYLCASSLVAAGGPYSYEQYFGPGTRLTVT.